A selection of T cell receptor beta chains follows, all from one sample in a study of T cells in localized non-small cell lung cancer. Sequenced by immunoSEQ multiplex PCR; TCRdb stores in-frame clones only, minus some. This table holds 2,500 or so clones, about a quarter found once. Sequencing was performed on lung tumor tissue, taken before any cancer treatment. Receptor source: a female donor over 55 with stage I lung adenocarcinoma. CDR3s leave out the opening cysteine and the closing phenylalanine or tryptophan. A D gene is named only where the DNA matches it firmly.

>TRBJ2-1|TRBV5-1|-
ASSLRDPGYNEQF
>TRBJ1-2|TRBV18|-
ASSPQGTILSNYGYT
>TRBJ2-1|TRBV19|-
ASRGGSSYNEQF
>TRBJ1-1|TRBV11-3|-
ASSSPGTVNTEAF
>TRBJ2-7|TRBV11-3|-
ASSLEGWAYEQY
>TRBJ2-3|TRBV6-8|-
ASSYAALSTDTQY
>TRBJ2-1|TRBV11-3|TRBD1
ASSGDSSYNEQF
>TRBJ1-2|TRBV6-8|TRBD1
ASSRQGARSGYT
>TRBJ1-1|TRBV9|-
ASSPRDTVMNTEAF
>TRBJ1-1|TRBV10-3|-
AISESVGSGAF
>TRBJ2-1|TRBV6-7|TRBD2
ASSHGGNEQF
>TRBJ2-5|TRBV18|TRBD1
ASSPGQGGETQY
>TRBJ1-2|TRBV19|-
ASSTNARTGIYGYT
>TRBJ1-1|TRBV9|TRBD1
ASSVRPEGANTEAF
>TRBJ1-1|TRBV11-3|-
ASSQTRDIQKAF
>TRBJ2-7|TRBV12-5|TRBD1
ASGLVYGTGGNEQY
>TRBJ2-7|TRBV11-3|-
ASSLRAAEIYEQY
>TRBJ2-3|TRBV6-8|TRBD1
ASSDDRGATDTQY
>TRBJ2-3|TRBV6-8|-
ASSPTNPGKDTQY
>TRBJ1-1|TRBV5-1|-
ASSLVQGQSEAF
>TRBJ2-2|TRBV12-5|-
ASGFNTGELF
>TRBJ1-1|TRBV19|TRBD1
ASSFLGTANTEAF
>TRBJ1-2|TRBV19|TRBD1
ASSIDTGTGVNYGYT
>TRBJ1-1|TRBV19|TRBD1
ASSIETGVVTEAF
>TRBJ2-2|TRBV29-1|TRBD1
SVGQGIGAGELF
>TRBJ1-4|TRBV9|-
ASSVGTSNEKLF
>TRBJ1-1|TRBV18|-
ASSPPPPTEAF